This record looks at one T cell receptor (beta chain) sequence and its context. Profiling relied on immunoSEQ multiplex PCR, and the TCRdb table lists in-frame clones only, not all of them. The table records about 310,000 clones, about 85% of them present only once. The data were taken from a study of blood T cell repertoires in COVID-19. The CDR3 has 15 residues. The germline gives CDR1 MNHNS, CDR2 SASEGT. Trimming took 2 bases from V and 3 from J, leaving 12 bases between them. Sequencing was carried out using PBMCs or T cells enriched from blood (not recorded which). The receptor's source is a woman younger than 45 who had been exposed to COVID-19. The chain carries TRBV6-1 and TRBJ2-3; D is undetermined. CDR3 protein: CASSESFSSTDTQYF. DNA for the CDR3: TGTGCCAGCAGTGAATCGTTCTCTAGTACAGATACGCAGTATTTT.